Listed below are T cell receptor beta chains from one sample, sequenced in a study of cytomegalovirus exposure and HLA in healthy donors. Sequencing was performed with immunoSEQ multiplex PCR; in TCRdb, only in-frame clones are kept and a portion is missing. Here the sample spans around 180,000 clones, roughly four fifths being singletons. Sequenced: PBMCs. These receptors came from a young woman in good health and CMV-seropositive. Both conserved end residues are part of each CDR3. D genes are given only for firm matches. A clone size is listed for some rows: how often the clone was seen (once, few, many), or a class if it is expanded.

d_gene | j_gene | v_gene | abundance | CDR3aa | CDR3nt
- | TRBJ1-5 | TRBV7-9 | - | CASSPGSLSYQPQHF | TGTGCCAGCAGCCCCGGGTCCCTAAGCTATCAGCCCCAGCATTTT
- | TRBJ2-1 | TRBV6-5 | - | CASSARESSYNEQFF | TGTGCCAGCAGCGCCCGGGAGAGCTCCTACAATGAGCAGTTCTTC
- | TRBJ2-5 | TRBV18 | - | CASSATGPKETQYF | TGTGCCAGCTCAGCGACTGGCCCCAAAGAGACCCAGTACTTC
- | TRBJ2-3 | TRBV15 | - | CATSPGQPASTDTQYF | TGTGCCACCAGCCCTGGACAGCCTGCTAGCACAGATACGCAGTATTTT
TRBD2 | TRBJ2-1 | TRBV4-2 | - | CASSQDREGRSEQFF | TGTGCCAGCAGCCAAGATCGGGAGGGGAGGAGTGAGCAGTTCTTC
- | TRBJ2-1 | TRBV27 | - | CASSFNGGPPFDEQFF | TGTGCCAGCAGTTTCAACGGGGGGCCCCCCTTCGATGAGCAGTTCTTC
- | TRBJ1-1 | TRBV5-1 | - | CASSFRGGDTEAFF | TGCGCCAGCAGCTTTCGGGGGGGAGACACTGAAGCTTTCTTT
- | TRBJ2-5 | TRBV5-6 | - | CASSMGPQETQYF | TGTGCCAGCAGCATGGGTCCACAAGAGACCCAGTACTTC
- | TRBJ1-6 | TRBV27 | few | CASRSQLGGDSPLHF | TGTGCCAGCAGGTCCCAGCTTGGAGGGGACTCACCCCTCCACTTT
- | TRBJ1-3 | TRBV11-1 | - | CASSLQVHSGNTIYF | TGTGCCAGCAGCTTACAGGTTCACTCTGGAAACACCATATATTTT
TRBD1 | TRBJ1-2 | TRBV7-9 | - | CASPPAGQRQLNYGYTF | TGTGCCAGTCCACCGGCGGGACAGAGACAACTTAACTATGGCTACACCTTC
TRBD1 | TRBJ1-2 | TRBV4-2 | - | CASSQETGQPNLF | TGTGCCAGCAGCCAAGAGACGGGACAGCCGAACCTATTC
TRBD1 | TRBJ1-2 | TRBV9 | - | CASSGGGTGYGYTF | TGTGCCAGCAGCGGGGGCGGGACAGGATATGGCTACACCTTC
- | TRBJ1-1 | TRBV28 | - | CASSKGVVGYTEAFF | TGTGCCAGCTCCAAAGGGGTAGTAGGCTACACTGAAGCTTTCTTT
TRBD1 | TRBJ2-7 | TRBV7-2 | - | CASSRGTGNAYEQYF | TGTGCCAGCAGCCGAGGGACAGGGAACGCCTACGAGCAGTACTTC
- | TRBJ2-2 | TRBV29-1 | - | CSVLEQGNTGELFF | TGCAGCGTTCTAGAGCAAGGGAACACCGGGGAGCTGTTTTTT
- | TRBJ1-4 | TRBV21-1 | - | CASSKLRAVPNEKLFF | TGTGCCAGCAGCAAATTGAGGGCAGTACCTAATGAAAAACTGTTTTTT
TRBD1 | TRBJ2-7 | TRBV6-1 | - | CASRFPDRDYEQYF | TGTGCCAGCAGATTCCCGGACAGGGACTACGAGCAGTACTTC
- | TRBJ1-1 | TRBV5-4 | - | CASSSAVRTEAFF | TGTGCCAGCAGCTCTGCGGTTCGCACTGAAGCTTTCTTT
TRBD2 | TRBJ2-2 | TRBV6-6 | - | CASSPGLAFAGELFF | TGTGCCAGCAGTCCGGGACTAGCGTTCGCCGGGGAGCTGTTTTTT
- | TRBJ2-6 | TRBV30 | - | CAGARSGANVLTF | TGTGCTGGGGCACGCTCTGGGGCCAACGTCCTGACTTTC
TRBD1 | TRBJ1-2 | TRBV5-1 | few | CASSSGTGVTLYYGYTF | TGCGCCAGCAGTTCCGGGACAGGGGTGACCCTCTACTATGGCTACACCTTC
- | TRBJ1-1 | TRBV5-4 | - | CASSFNDRNTEAFF | TGTGCCAGCAGCTTTAACGACAGGAACACTGAAGCTTTCTTT
- | TRBJ1-5 | TRBV29-1 | - | CSVEDRGQPQHF | TGCAGCGTTGAAGACAGGGGTCAGCCCCAGCATTTT
TRBD2 | TRBJ2-1 | TRBV5-1 | - | CASSLGLAGDAEQFF | TGCGCCAGCAGCTTGGGCCTAGCGGGGGATGCTGAGCAGTTCTTC